Listed here is a single T cell receptor (beta chain). The data derive from a study of blood T cell repertoires in COVID-19. As for the study in general: Sites across the United States, Italy and Spain contributed samples from acute and convalescent COVID-19. In each case, the material was cDNA or gDNA derived from T cells, B-cell-depleted T cells, or PBMCs.

In the original workflow: Nucleated cell number was recorded as an estimate derived from reference gene primer amplification. Sequencing used immunoSEQ multiplex PCR; TCRdb keeps in-frame clones, though not all of them. V and J calls and clone size are given by that table; D and trimming were obtained from the DNA. Altogether about 97,000 clones are present, 90% being singletons, with the ten largest covering 1.5% to 2%. The length of the CDR3 is 14 residues. Germline CDR1 reads MNHEY; CDR2 reads SVGAGI. Trimming stripped 5 bases from V and 4 bases from J, with 14 bases between. The origin of this receptor is a man in his fifties or sixties with acute or convalescent COVID-19. Specimen: peripheral blood. The chain carries TRBV6-5 and TRBJ1-1; D perhaps matches TRBD1 (6 bases). CDR3 in amino acids: CASSSSTGSTEAFF. CDR3 nucleotide sequence: TGTGCCAGCAGTAGCTCGACAGGTTCCACTGAAGCTTTCTTT.